Included here is one TCR beta chain sequence, with context. The antigen remains undetermined. This CDR3 contains 15 residues. Germline V gene sequence: CDR1 SGHRS, CDR2 YFSETQ. The sorter processed each CD8+ T cell subset in triplicate at some 300,000 cells apiece. Naive CD8+ T cells showed a CD45RO-CCR7+CD27+CD95- phenotype. This sample is drawn from a study of CXCR3-negative and CXCR3-positive naive CD8 T cells. Whole-study findings and limits: Sequencing showed both naive subsets with comparably high diversity, and memory CD8+ cells much lower. It was found that naive subsets had comparable surface CD5, and TCR strength was inferred from TRB CDR3 properties.

All TRB cDNA libraries came from 5' RACE performed with UMI labels. TCRdb re-called the 5' RACE reads and catalogs CDR3 proteins one per entry, DNA excluded. The repertoire table contains 7,000 or so distinct CDR3 sequences. The source is a human donor in good health. Some clones in this sample may be carry-over from other donors' samples. Sequencing input: naive CXCR3- CD8+ T cells from blood. The subset: CD45RO-CCR7+CD27+CD95- naive CD8+ T cells lacking CXCR3 (TNR3-). This sequence joins TRBV5-1 and TRBJ1-1. CDR3 sequence reads: CASSLDTGHPTEAFF.